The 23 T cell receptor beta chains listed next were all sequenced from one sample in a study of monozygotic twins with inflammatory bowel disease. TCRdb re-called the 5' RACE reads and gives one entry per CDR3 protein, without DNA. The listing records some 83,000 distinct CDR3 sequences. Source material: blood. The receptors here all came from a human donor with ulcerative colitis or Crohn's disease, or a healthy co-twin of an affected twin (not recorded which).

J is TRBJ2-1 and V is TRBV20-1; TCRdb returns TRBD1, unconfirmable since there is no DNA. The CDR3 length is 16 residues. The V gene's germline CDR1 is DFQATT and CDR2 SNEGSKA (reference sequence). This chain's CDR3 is CSARGPGQGTINEQFF.

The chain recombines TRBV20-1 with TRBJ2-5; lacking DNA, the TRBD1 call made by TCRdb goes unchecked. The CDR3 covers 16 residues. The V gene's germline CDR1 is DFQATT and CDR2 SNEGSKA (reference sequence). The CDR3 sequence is CSARDVIRGQGETQYF.

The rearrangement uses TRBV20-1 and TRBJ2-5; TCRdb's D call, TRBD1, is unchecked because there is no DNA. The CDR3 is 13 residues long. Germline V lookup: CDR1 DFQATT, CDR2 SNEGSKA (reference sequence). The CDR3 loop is CSAGAGAQETQYF.

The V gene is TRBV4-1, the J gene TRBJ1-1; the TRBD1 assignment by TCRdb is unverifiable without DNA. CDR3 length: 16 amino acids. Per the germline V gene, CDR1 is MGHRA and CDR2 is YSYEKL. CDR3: CASSYRGRSQRTEAFF.

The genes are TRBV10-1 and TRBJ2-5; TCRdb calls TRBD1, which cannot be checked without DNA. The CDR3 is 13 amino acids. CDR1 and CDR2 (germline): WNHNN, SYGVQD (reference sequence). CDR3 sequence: CASSESGEETQYF.

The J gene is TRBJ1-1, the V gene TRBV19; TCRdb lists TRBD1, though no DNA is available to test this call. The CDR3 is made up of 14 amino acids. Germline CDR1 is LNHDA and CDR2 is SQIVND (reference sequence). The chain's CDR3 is CASSFGGMNTEAFF.

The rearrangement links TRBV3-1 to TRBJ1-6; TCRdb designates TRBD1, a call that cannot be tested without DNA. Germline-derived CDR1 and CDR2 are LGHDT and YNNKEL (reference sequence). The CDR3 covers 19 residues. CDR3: CASSQGSQGYHSYNSPLHF. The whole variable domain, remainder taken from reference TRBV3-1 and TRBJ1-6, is DTAVSQTPKYLVTQMGNDKSIKCEQNLGHDTMYWYKQDSKKFLKIMFSYNNKELIINETVPNRFSPKSPDKAHLNLHINSLELGDSAVYFCASSQGSQGYHSYNSPLHFGNGTRLTVT.

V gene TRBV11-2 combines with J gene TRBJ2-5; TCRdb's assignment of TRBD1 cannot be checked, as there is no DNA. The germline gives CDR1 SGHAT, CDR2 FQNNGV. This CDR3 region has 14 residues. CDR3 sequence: CASSLGVREETQYF.

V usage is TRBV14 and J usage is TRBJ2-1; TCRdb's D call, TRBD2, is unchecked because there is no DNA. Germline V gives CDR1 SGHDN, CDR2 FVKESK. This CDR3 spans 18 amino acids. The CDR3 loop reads CASSQVRTASSSYNEQFF.

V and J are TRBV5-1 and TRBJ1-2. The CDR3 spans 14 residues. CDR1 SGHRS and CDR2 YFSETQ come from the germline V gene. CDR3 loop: CASSFGREAYGYTF.

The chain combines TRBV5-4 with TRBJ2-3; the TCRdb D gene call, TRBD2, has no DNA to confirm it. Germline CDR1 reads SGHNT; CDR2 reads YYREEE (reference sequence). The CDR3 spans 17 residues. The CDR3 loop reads CASSLPPLAGSTDTQYF.

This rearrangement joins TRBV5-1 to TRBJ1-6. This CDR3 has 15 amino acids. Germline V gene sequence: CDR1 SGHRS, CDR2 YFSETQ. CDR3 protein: CASSLGAGRNSPLHF. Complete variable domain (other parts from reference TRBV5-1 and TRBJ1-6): KAGVTQTPRYLIKTRGQQVTLSCSPISGHRSVSWYQQTPGQGLQFLFEYFSETQRNKGNFPGRFSGRQFSNSRSEMNVSTLELGDSALYLCASSLGAGRNSPLHFGNGTRLTVT.

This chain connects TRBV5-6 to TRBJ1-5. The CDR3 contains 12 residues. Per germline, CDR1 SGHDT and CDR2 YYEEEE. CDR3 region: CASSLLHQPQHF.

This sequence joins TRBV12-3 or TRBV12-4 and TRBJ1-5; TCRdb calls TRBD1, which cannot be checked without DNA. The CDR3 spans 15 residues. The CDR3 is CASSLWQGTNQPQHF.

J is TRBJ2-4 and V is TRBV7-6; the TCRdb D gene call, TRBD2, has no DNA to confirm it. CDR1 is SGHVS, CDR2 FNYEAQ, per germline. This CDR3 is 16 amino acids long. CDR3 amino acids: CASSSAPSGVRNIQYF.

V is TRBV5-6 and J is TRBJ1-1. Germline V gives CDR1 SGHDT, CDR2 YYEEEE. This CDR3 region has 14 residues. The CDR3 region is CASSSVQGFTEAFF. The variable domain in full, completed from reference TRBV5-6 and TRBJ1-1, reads DAGVTQSPTHLIKTRGQQVTLRCSPKSGHDTVSWYQQALGQGPQFIFQYYEEEERQRGNFPDRFSGHQFPNYSSELNVNALLLGDSALYLCASSSVQGFTEAFFGQGTRLTVV.

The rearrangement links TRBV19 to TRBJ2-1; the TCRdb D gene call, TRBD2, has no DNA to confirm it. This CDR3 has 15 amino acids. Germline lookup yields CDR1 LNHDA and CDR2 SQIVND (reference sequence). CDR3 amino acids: CASSSADYNGDEQFF.

CDR3 in amino acids: CASSLGLIIPNTEAFF. The rearrangement uses TRBV11-2 and TRBJ1-1. There are 16 residues in the CDR3. Germline CDR1 reads SGHAT; CDR2 reads FQNNGV.

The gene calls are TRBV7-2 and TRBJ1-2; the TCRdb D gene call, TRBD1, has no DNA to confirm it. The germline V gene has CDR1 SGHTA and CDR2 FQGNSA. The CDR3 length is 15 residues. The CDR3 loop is CASSRGQGANYGYTF.

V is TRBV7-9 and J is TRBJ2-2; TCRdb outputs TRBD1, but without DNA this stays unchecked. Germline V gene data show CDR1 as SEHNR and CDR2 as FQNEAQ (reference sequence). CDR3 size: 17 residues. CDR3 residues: CASSSPGTTGNTGELFF.

The CDR3 loop reads CSAKDSRAEAFF. The chain links TRBV29-1 to TRBJ1-1; TCRdb's D call, TRBD1, is unchecked because there is no DNA. Germline V CDR1 and CDR2: SQVTM, ANQGSEA. The CDR3 is 12 residues long.

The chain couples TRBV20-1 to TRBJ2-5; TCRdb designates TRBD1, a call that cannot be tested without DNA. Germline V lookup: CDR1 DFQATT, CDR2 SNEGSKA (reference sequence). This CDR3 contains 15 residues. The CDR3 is CSARDGRGVQETQYF.

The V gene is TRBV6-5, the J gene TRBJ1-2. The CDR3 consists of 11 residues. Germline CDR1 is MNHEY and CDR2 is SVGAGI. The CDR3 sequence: CASRRGDGYTF.